Listed here are 3 T cell receptor beta chains from one sample, sequenced in a study of response to subunit inactivated influenza vaccine. Each CDR3 protein gets one entry after TCRdb re-called the RT-PCR reads with MiXCR. There are some 850,000 distinct CDR3 sequences in the sample; about 18% occur only once, and roughly 11% lies in the top ten. The specimen was PBMCs from blood, collected roughly 5 days after vaccination. All receptors derive from a man between 50 and 59 years old who received an inactivated influenza vaccine.

The rearrangement links TRBV5-1 to TRBJ2-7; D possibly corresponds to TRBD1 (5 bases). CDR1 and CDR2 (germline): SGHRS, YFSETQ. The CDR3 contains 12 residues. The V and J ends lost 5 bases and 2 bases respectively, with 8 bases between them. The CDR3 bases are TGCGCCAGCAGGACAGAAACCTACGAGCAGTACTTC. It is translated as CASRTETYEQYF.

The chain is built from TRBV4-3 and TRBJ2-7; D not certain. The V and J ends lost 1 base and 3 bases respectively, with 13 bases between them. There are 15 residues in the CDR3. Germline V gives CDR1 LGHNA, CDR2 YSLEER. The CDR3 is CASSQASTVNYEQYF. The CDR3 coding sequence is TGCGCCAGCAGCCAAGCTTCGACTGTTAACTACGAGCAGTACTTC.

V usage is TRBV5-1 and J usage is TRBJ2-1; D is perhaps TRBD2 (5 bases). This CDR3 has 14 amino acids. V was pared by 4 bases and J by 6 bases, with 14 bases between. Germline assignment: CDR1 SGHRS and CDR2 YFSETQ. CDR3 protein: CASSLLGNVNEQFF. The CDR3 nucleotides read TGCGCCAGCAGCCTACTAGGGAACGTCAATGAGCAGTTCTTC.